Below, 3 T cell receptor beta chains from the same sample are listed, as sequenced in a study of cytomegalovirus exposure and HLA in healthy donors. The PCR had 60 Vbeta and 13 Jbeta primers. Libraries were prepared by immunoSEQ multiplex PCR; TCRdb keeps only in-frame clonotypes and omits some of them. Of 150,000 to 200,000 clones in the sample, approximately 70% were seen once. Sequenced input: PBMCs. The receptors here all came from a woman younger than 30 in good health and CMV-seropositive.

This clone has a handful of counts. The rearrangement uses TRBV5-4 and TRBJ2-5; no clear D. The J call may be wrong; the DNA end is better matched by TRBJ2-7. This CDR3 is 11 amino acids long. Germline V lookup: CDR1 SGHNT, CDR2 YYREEE (reference sequence). The CDR3 DNA reads TGTGCCAGCAGCTCCGCCTACGAGCAGTACTTC. Its translation: CASSSAYEQYF.

The chain carries TRBV27 and TRBJ2-2; possibly TRBD2 for D (5 bases). Germline CDR1 reads MNHEY; CDR2 reads SMNVEV (reference sequence). Trimming stripped 5 bases from V and 7 bases from J, with 11 bases between. The CDR3 has 13 residues. In DNA form, the CDR3 reads TGTGCCAGCAGTATGATCGGGGTCGGGGAGCTGTTTTTT. It is translated as CASSMIGVGELFF.

This rearrangement joins TRBV4-3 to TRBJ1-1; no definite D call. CDR1 LGHNA and CDR2 YSLEER come from the germline V gene. V shed 2 bases and J shed 7 bases, with 5 bases lying between them. The CDR3 has 11 amino acids. The CDR3 region has the DNA TGCGCCAGCAGCCAACAGGATGAAGCTTTCTTT. Encoded protein: CASSQQDEAFF.